This T cell receptor beta chain is drawn from a study of blood T cell repertoires in COVID-19 (TCRdb year 2020). Looking at the study overall: The collaborator samples originated in the United States, Italy and Spain and spanned the acute and convalescent phases of COVID-19. The prospective study material was composed of cDNA or gDNA derived from T cells, B-cell-depleted T cells, or PBMCs. Subjects who had been exposed to COVID-19, were actively infected with it, or had recovered from it provided the deeply sampled blood TCRbeta repertoires that made up the dataset. The repertoires were released in a freely available public database meant as a resource for research on the immune response to SARS-CoV-2. Samples came from the ongoing ImmuneRACE study (first 160 participants) plus 1,254 subjects from 6 global collaborators. The sample metadata nearly always contained a de-identified subject ID, COVID-19 status, age in years and sex. Where available, HLA class I and class II types were obtained from metadata supplied by the sample provider rather than from assay-based typing.

Enrolling through a virtual design, the prospective study's participants ranged in age from roughly 18 to 89 years and lived across 20 to 30 United States geographic areas. In the prospective study, participants were assigned to cohorts based on the clinical history participants reported in a screening survey and a study questionnaire. Recovered participants in ImmuneRACE Cohort 3 were defined as having two consecutive negative NP/OP PCR tests, clearance from a healthcare professional, or resolution of symptoms. In the prospective study, mobile phlebotomists collected whole blood, serum and a nasopharyngeal or oropharyngeal swab from each participant. Participants in the prospective study had the option to provide additional blood draws and questionnaires over a 2-month period. Before DNA extraction, prospective study blood samples were shipped either frozen or at room temperature. As regards this clone: Its recognized antigen is unknown. No qualities accompany the bases; no much larger clone lies one base away.

TCRbeta CDR3 regions were amplified from genomic DNA using the immunoSEQ Assay, a bias-controlled multiplex PCR. For the original study's pipeline: The number of nucleated cells in each sample was estimated from the amplification of reference gene primers within the assay. To quantify the absolute abundance of each unique TCRbeta CDR3 rearrangement, sequence reads were collapsed and filtered. For each sample, productive Simpson clonality was calculated as the square root of Simpson's diversity index over productive rearrangements. TCRdb holds this immuneACCESS table with in-frame rearrangements only. Some clones are missing; in checked studies, unresolved V genes explain under half, and the rest has no known cause. The V and J calls and clone size are taken from that table; D and trimming were inferred from the DNA. Within this sample are about 280,000 clones, with 70% to 90% of them counted one time only. Of the sample, 1% falls within the top ten clones.

General study outcomes and caveats: How much clinical and demographic metadata was included differed by source and by participant, and the metadata was provided uncurated.

The TCR was taken from a woman aged 30 to 39 who had recovered from COVID-19. Sequencing was done on a sample of PBMCs or T cells enriched from blood (not recorded which).

The CDR3 in this case is CASREAGGTGELFF. The DNA sequence is given as TGTGCCAGCAGGGAAGCGGGGGGGACCGGGGAGCTGTTTTTT. Here the chain combines TRBV28 and TRBJ2-2; 10 bases in the junction line up with TRBD2. The CDR3 covers 14 residues, taking in both the cysteine and the phenylalanine. Just the 42-base CDR3 DNA is kept, in frame starting at base 1. At the junction V is shortened by 6 bases and J by 5 bases; bases outside the gene matches: 3. In the germline V gene, CDR1 corresponds to MDHEN and CDR2 to SYDVKM.